These T cell receptor beta chains were read from a single sample in a study of neurological immune-mediated disorders. TCRdb recomputed calls from the 5' RACE reads with MiXCR, one row per CDR3 protein. The table lists 27,000 or so distinct CDR3 sequences, about 21% of them singletons. The sample consisted of PBMCs. The receptors shown here come from a woman aged 55-75 years in good health. Each CDR3 is given with its conserved first and last residue. D genes are given only for firm matches. Clone size is not always given. Where it is, it says once, few, many or a class for expanded clones.

TRBD2,TRBJ2-1,-,TRBV24-1,TGTGCCACCAGTGGTAGCGGGATGGACCACAATGAGCAGTTCTTC,CATSGSGMDHNEQFF
TRBD1,TRBJ1-2,many,TRBV6-6,TGTGCCAGCAGCAGAAACTGGGACAGGGAAATCTATGGCTACACCTTC,CASSRNWDREIYGYTF
TRBD2,TRBJ2-2,-,TRBV20-1,TGCAGTGCTAGAAAGGCGGGGGACACCGGGGAGCTGTTTTTT,CSARKAGDTGELFF
-,TRBJ2-7,-,TRBV28,TGTGCCAGCAGGGGGGACGCAGGGACATACGAGCAGTACTTC,CASRGDAGTYEQYF
-,TRBJ2-2,many,TRBV3-1,TGTGCCAGCAGCCAGTTTATCGGGGACGCCACCGGGGAGCTGTTTTTT,CASSQFIGDATGELFF
-,TRBJ2-1,few,TRBV5-1,TGCGCCAGCAGGCCCCAGTGGGGGAGAAAGGCCAATGAGCAGTTCTTC,CASRPQWGRKANEQFF
-,TRBJ2-1,-,TRBV7-9,TGTGCCAGCAGATCAGGACGGGGCGGTAACAATGAGCAGTTCTTC,CASRSGRGGNNEQFF
-,TRBJ2-5,once,TRBV30,TGTGCCTGGAGTGTCATTCAATACACCAGCGAGACCCAGTACTTC,CAWSVIQYTSETQYF
TRBD1,TRBJ2-7,many,TRBV19,TGTGCCAGTAGTCCCCGGGACAGACGGCTGGAGCAGTACTTC,CASSPRDRRLEQYF
-,TRBJ2-7,many,TRBV14,TGTGCCAGCAGCCAAGCATGGCAGAATACGTACGAGCAGTACTTC,CASSQAWQNTYEQYF
TRBD2,TRBJ2-3,-,TRBV5-5,TGTGCCAGCAGCTTGAGGCTAGCGGGGCGGACCCGAAGGACAGATACGCAGTATTTT,CASSLRLAGRTRRTDTQYF
-,TRBJ2-3,many,TRBV12-3/TRBV12-4,TGTGCCAGCAGTTTACAAGGATGGGATACGCAGTATTTT,CASSLQGWDTQYF
TRBD1,TRBJ2-2,many,TRBV7-2,TGTGCCAGCAGCAGGGACAGGGACACCGGGGAGCTGTTTTTT,CASSRDRDTGELFF
TRBD1,TRBJ2-7,many,TRBV6-5,TGTGCCAGCAGCCCCAGACAGGGGGCCCTCTACGAGCAGTACTTC,CASSPRQGALYEQYF
-,TRBJ2-7,many,TRBV6-4,TGTGCCAGCAGTGTCCTCTCAGGTCTAGTACGGGGGACCTACGAGCAGTACTTC,CASSVLSGLVRGTYEQYF
TRBD2,TRBJ2-1,many,TRBV20-1,TGCAGTGCACCGGGGACTATGGGCACTCCCGGCAATGAGCAGTTCTTC,CSAPGTMGTPGNEQFF
-,TRBJ2-1,many,TRBV18,TGTGCCAGCTCACCACAGGGAACCTACAATGAGCAGTTCTTC,CASSPQGTYNEQFF
TRBD1,TRBJ2-3,many,TRBV6-2/TRBV6-3,TGTGCCACCCGACAAGGACAGGATGGGGATACGCAGTATTTT,CATRQGQDGDTQYF
-,TRBJ2-3,many,TRBV7-8,TGTGCCAGCAGCCACCGAGTTTTCGCGGGTACAGATACGCAGTATTTT,CASSHRVFAGTDTQYF
-,TRBJ2-1,many,TRBV14,TGTGCCAGCAGCCGACAGCCCAGCTCCTACAATGAGCAGTTCTTC,CASSRQPSSYNEQFF
TRBD1,TRBJ2-3,few,TRBV19,TGTGCCAGTAGCCCCAGGGACAGGGGCACAGATACGCAGTATTTT,CASSPRDRGTDTQYF
TRBD2,TRBJ2-7,many,TRBV20-1,TGCAGTGCTAGTGGGACTAGCGTAGTTAAGAGCTCCTACGAGCAGTACTTC,CSASGTSVVKSSYEQYF
-,TRBJ2-7,many,TRBV10-1,TGCGCCAGCAGTGAGGTGGGGGACCCCTACGAGCAGTACTTC,CASSEVGDPYEQYF
TRBD1,TRBJ2-7,-,TRBV6-5,TGTGCCAGCAGAGGGACAGACTACGAGCAGTACTTC,CASRGTDYEQYF
TRBD2,TRBJ2-2,many,TRBV6-4,TGTGCCAGCAGTGGCACCGGGACTACTGACACCGGGGAGCTGTTTTTT,CASSGTGTTDTGELFF
-,TRBJ2-1,many,TRBV6-2/TRBV6-3,TGTGCCAGCAGACAATACAATGAGCAGTTCTTC,CASRQYNEQFF
TRBD2,TRBJ2-1,many,TRBV27,TGTGCCAGCAGTTTATCACCCGGGACTAGCTTCATCTTC,CASSLSPGTSFIF
-,TRBJ1-2,many,TRBV6-6,TGTGCCAGCAGTTTCGGACTCGGCTCTAACTATGGCTACACCTTC,CASSFGLGSNYGYTF
-,TRBJ2-3,-,TRBV7-6,TGTGCCAGCAGCTTAGAAGTAAATGCGTTTACGCAGTATTTT,CASSLEVNAFTQYF
-,TRBJ1-1,-,TRBV20-1,TGCAGTGCTAGAGATCGGGGGGGAACATCTGAAGCTTTCTTT,CSARDRGGTSEAFF